The source of this T cell receptor beta chain is a study of cytomegalovirus exposure and HLA in healthy donors. Study context: In a previous analysis, around 110 million unique TCR beta sequences were found from roughly 200 million T cells.

The CDR3 length is 13 residues. The V and J ends lost 0 bases and 6 bases, in that order; junction bases with no gene match: 3. CDR1 and CDR2 from the germline V gene are SGHNT and YYREEE (reference sequence). The PCR used 60 Vbeta and 13 Jbeta primers. Libraries were prepared by immunoSEQ multiplex PCR; TCRdb keeps only in-frame clonotypes and omits some of them. The table has roughly 300,000 clones, 70% to 90% seen once. Overall study results and limits: Likely technical artifact: a cluster of highly shared sequence variants.

Points on this clone: Its antigen is unidentified.

Sequenced: PBMCs. This sequence originates from a man aged 35-49 years in good health and CMV-seropositive. The V gene is TRBV5-4, the J gene TRBJ2-7; 7 bases agree with TRBD2. CDR3 residues: CASSLDLAAEQYF. Here the CDR3 DNA reads TGTGCCAGCAGCTTGGACCTAGCGGCCGAGCAGTACTTC.